The 22 T cell receptor beta chains below come from one sample, sequenced in a study of T cell repertoires in cytomegalovirus infection. Each CDR3 protein is one row after TCRdb ran MiXCR on the reads. The sample yields approximately 250,000 distinct CDR3 sequences, about 20% seen once. Sequenced input: CD8+ T cells from PBMCs. These TCRs come from a human donor in good health (CMV status not recorded). Some clones in this sample may be carry-over from other donors' samples.

The genes are TRBV6-6 and TRBJ2-1, with D tentatively TRBD1 (5 bases). Germline assignment: CDR1 MNHNY and CDR2 SVGAGI (reference sequence). V was cut by 2 bases and J by 4 bases, with 12 bases left in between. The CDR3 is 15 residues long. The CDR3 protein is CASSYGAADYNEQFF. CDR3 bases: TGTGCCAGCAGTTACGGGGCGGCGGATTACAATGAGCAGTTCTTC.

The sample holds many counts of this clonotype. The chain joins TRBV11-3 to TRBJ2-7, with TRBD2 as a possible D gene (6 bases). This CDR3 has 14 amino acids. Trimming shortened V by 0 bases and J by 3 bases, and 9 bases separated the two germline ends. CDR1 and CDR2 (germline): SGHNT, YENEEA. Written as DNA, the CDR3 is TGTGCCAGCAGCTTAGATCCGGGGGACTACGAGCAGTACTTC. It is translated as CASSLDPGDYEQYF. Full variable domain (missing parts from reference TRBV11-3 and TRBJ2-7): EAGVVQSPRYKIIEKKQPVAFWCNPISGHNTLYWYLQNLGQGPELLIRYENEEAVDDSQLPKDRFSAERLKGVDSTLKIQPAELGDSAVYLCASSLDPGDYEQYFGPGTRLTVT.

The genes are TRBV2 and TRBJ1-2; D might be TRBD1 (5 bases). The germline CDR1 and CDR2 sequences are SNHLY and FYNNEI. V lost 10 bases and J 2 bases, leaving 14 bases between the germline ends. The CDR3 is 13 residues long. This CDR3 is CATWNDRNYGYTF. In DNA form, the CDR3 reads TGTGCCACCTGGAATGACAGAAACTATGGCTACACCTTC.

Many counts were recorded for this clonotype. The chain has TRBV7-9 and TRBJ1-5; 7 bases agree with TRBD1. The CDR3 totals 15 residues. The trim removed 5 bases at V and 3 bases at J, leaving 7 bases unmatched. Looked up from germline, CDR1 is SEHNR and CDR2 is FQNEAQ (reference sequence). As DNA, the CDR3 is TGTGCCAGCAGCCGCACAGGGGCCCCCAATCAGCCCCAGCATTTT. Amino acids: CASSRTGAPNQPQHF.

The sample holds many counts of this clonotype. Mismatch with germline at one junction end may stem from a read error. This chain uses TRBV7-2 with TRBJ2-7; 10 bases fit TRBD2. Germline values: CDR1 SGHTA, CDR2 FQGNSA. The CDR3 covers 14 residues. This CDR3 is CASRLLAGLYEQYF. CDR3 DNA: TGTGCCAGCCGCTTACTAGCGGGGTTGTACGAGCAGTACTTC.

This clonotype showed up just a few times. This chain links TRBV4-2 with TRBJ2-7; TRBD1 is a possible D gene (5 bases). This CDR3 has 18 amino acids. Germline lookup yields CDR1 LGHNA and CDR2 YNFKEQ. V lost 0 bases and J lost 4, with 22 bases in between. The CDR3: CASSQEWGEKQETYEQYF. The CDR3 DNA is TGTGCCAGCAGCCAAGAATGGGGTGAGAAACAGGAGACTTACGAGCAGTACTTC.

This chain links TRBV12-3 or TRBV12-4 with TRBJ1-1; TRBD1 aligns across 10 bases. The V gene end was trimmed by 6 bases and the J gene end by 1 base; junction bases not matched to a gene: 11. The CDR3 has 17 residues. In nucleotides, the CDR3 is TGTGCCAGCAGCTTAAAGGTGGACAGGGGGGAGAACACTGAAGCTTTCTTT. Its protein product is CASSLKVDRGENTEAFF.

The chain recombines TRBV4-1 with TRBJ1-1; D may be TRBD1 (6 bases). Trimming cost V 0 bases and J 5 bases, with 13 bases left between them. This CDR3 region has 15 residues. In germline, CDR1 is MGHRA, CDR2 YSYEKL. This CDR3 is CASSQETGRRTEAFF. The CDR3 DNA reads TGCGCCAGCAGCCAAGAAACAGGGAGGAGGACTGAAGCTTTCTTT.

This rearrangement joins TRBV19 to TRBJ2-1, with D possibly matching TRBD1 (6 bases). V was clipped by 5 bases and J by 6 bases, with 11 bases between them. The germline gives CDR1 LNHDA, CDR2 SQIVND (reference sequence). There are 13 residues in the CDR3. CDR3 region: CASSESRGNEQFF. CDR3 coding DNA: TGTGCCAGTAGTGAGAGCAGGGGCAATGAGCAGTTCTTC.

This clonotype was seen many times. The J gene is TRBJ1-6, the V gene TRBV7-2, with a weak D call TRBD1 (6 bases). This CDR3 is 15 amino acids long. From germline, CDR1 is SGHTA and CDR2 FQGNSA. The germline V and J ends were trimmed by 7 bases and 7 bases, with 17 bases remaining between them. The CDR3 spells CASTQLTGANSPLHF. As DNA, the CDR3 is TGTGCCAGCACCCAGCTGACAGGAGCGAATTCACCCCTCCACTTT. The whole variable domain, filled in from reference TRBV7-2 and TRBJ1-6, reads GAGVSQSPSNKVTEKGKDVELRCDPISGHTALYWYRQSLGQGLEFLIYFQGNSAPDKSGLPSDRFSAERTGGSVSTLTIQRTQQEDSAVYLCASTQLTGANSPLHFGNGTRLTVT.

The chain is built from TRBV7-9 and TRBJ1-1, with D possibly being TRBD1 (5 bases). The CDR3 extends over 13 amino acids. V lost 3 bases, J lost 7 bases, and 12 bases lay in between. The germline gives CDR1 SEHNR, CDR2 FQNEAQ (reference sequence). The CDR3 sequence: CASSFEGGVEAFF. The CDR3 DNA reads TGTGCCAGCAGCTTCGAGGGAGGGGTTGAAGCTTTCTTT. Full variable domain (outside the CDR3, taken from reference TRBV7-9 and TRBJ1-1): DTGVSQNPRHKITKRGQNVTFRCDPISEHNRLYWYRQTLGQGPEFLTYFQNEAQLEKSRLLSDRFSAERPKGSFSTLEIQRTEQGDSAMYLCASSFEGGVEAFFGQGTRLTVV.

This chain joins TRBV29-1 and TRBJ1-1; tentative D call: TRBD1 (5 bases). The ends were cut back, 7 bases at V and 5 bases at J, with 17 bases in the middle. The length of the CDR3 is 13 residues. The germline V gene encodes CDR1 SQVTM and CDR2 ANQGSEA. The CDR3 protein is CSGRQSQRTEAFF. The CDR3 coding sequence is TGCAGCGGCAGACAGTCCCAGAGGACTGAAGCTTTCTTT.

This chain uses TRBV7-9 with TRBJ2-7, with D possibly being TRBD2 (6 bases). The length of the CDR3 is 14 residues. V was cut by 4 bases and J by 4 bases, with 14 bases left in between. The germline CDR1 and CDR2 sequences are SEHNR and FQNEAQ (reference sequence). DNA for the CDR3: TGTGCCAGCAGCTCCTCGCGGGGTATGTACGAGCAGTACTTC. Translating gives CASSSSRGMYEQYF.

The V call is TRBV28, the J call TRBJ2-3, with 15 bases matching TRBD2. From germline, CDR1 is MDHEN and CDR2 SYDVKM. This CDR3 region has 19 residues. The junction had 15 bases not matched to a gene; V was cut back by 7 bases and J by 4 bases. CDR3 sequence reads: CASTFPGLAGGPTADTQYF. The DNA of the CDR3 is TGTGCCAGCACCTTCCCGGGACTAGCGGGGGGCCCTACGGCAGATACGCAGTATTTT.

The chain has TRBV24-1 and TRBJ2-1; 10 positions match TRBD1. The CDR3 totals 17 residues. Trimming cost V 4 bases and J 5 bases; bases outside gene matches: 10. The V gene's germline CDR1 is KGHDR and CDR2 SFDVKD. The CDR3 sequence: CATSDPLRTGGNNEQFF. For the CDR3, the DNA is TGTGCCACCAGTGACCCTCTAAGGACAGGGGGGAACAATGAGCAGTTCTTC.

This clonotype was recorded a few times. The chain has TRBV7-8 and TRBJ2-5; 9 bases align to TRBD2. CDR1 is SGHVS and CDR2 is FQNEAQ in the germline V gene. The CDR3 runs to 15 residues. The V segment lost 1 base and the J segment 4 bases; nucleotides outside the gene matches: 4. The chain's CDR3 is CASSLGPGLAETQYF. The CDR3 DNA follows: TGTGCCAGCAGCTTAGGGCCGGGACTAGCAGAGACCCAGTACTTC.

This chain joins TRBV11-2 and TRBJ2-3; 7 bases are shared with TRBD2. The CDR3 loop spans 16 amino acids. The V gene end was trimmed by 1 base and the J gene end by 1 base; junction bases not matched to a gene: 5. CDR1 SGHAT and CDR2 FQNNGV come from the germline V gene. The CDR3 DNA is TGTGCCAGCAGCTTAGTACCGCTAGCGGGCACAGATACGCAGTATTTT. Translated: CASSLVPLAGTDTQYF.

Ten or more counts support this clonotype. The J gene is TRBJ1-1, the V gene TRBV27; TRBD1 matches 7 bases. Per germline, CDR1 MNHEY and CDR2 SMNVEV (reference sequence). The trim removed 5 bases at V and 0 bases at J, leaving 9 bases unmatched. This CDR3 contains 16 residues. CDR3 loop: CASSPHGTEMNTEAFF. The CDR3 DNA is TGTGCCAGCAGTCCCCACGGGACAGAAATGAACACTGAAGCTTTCTTT.

The sample holds a few counts of this clonotype. The chain joins TRBV28 to TRBJ1-1; D might be TRBD1 (5 bases). There are 17 residues in the CDR3. Germline assignment: CDR1 MDHEN and CDR2 SYDVKM. V was clipped by 6 bases and J by 8 bases, with 28 bases between them. DNA for the CDR3: TGTGCCAGCAGCCGATTCCTGGGGGGTAAGGGCTTGGCCGAAGCTTTCTTT. Protein: CASSRFLGGKGLAEAFF.

This clonotype was seen more than once but under ten times. This rearrangement joins TRBV20-1 to TRBJ2-7; tentatively, D is TRBD1 (6 bases). The V end lost 3 bases, the J end lost 0 bases, and 24 bases lay between the germline ends. This CDR3 region has 18 residues. Germline lookup yields CDR1 DFQATT and CDR2 SNEGSKA (reference sequence). For the CDR3, the DNA is TGCAGTGCTAGGCCCGCCCCTTCGGGGCAGGACAGCTCCTACGAGCAGTACTTC. It encodes CSARPAPSGQDSSYEQYF.

This clonotype occurred a few times. The chain is built from TRBV6-1 and TRBJ2-2; 7 positions agree with TRBD1. The V and J ends lost 6 bases and 4 bases, in that order; junction bases with no gene match: 2. Germline CDR1 reads MNHNS; CDR2 reads SASEGT. The CDR3 covers 13 residues. CDR3 nucleotides: TGTGCCAGCAGAACAGGGGTCACCGGGGAGCTGTTTTTT. Encoded protein: CASRTGVTGELFF.

There are many counts of this clonotype. The genes are TRBV7-9 and TRBJ1-1; perhaps TRBD1 as D (6 bases). Per the germline V gene, CDR1 is SEHNR and CDR2 is FQNEAQ (reference sequence). The CDR3 loop spans 16 amino acids. The V and J ends lost 7 bases and 5 bases respectively, with 23 bases between them. As DNA, the CDR3 is TGTGCCAGCATGGGGGCGGGGATTGGACCCGGGACTGAAGCTTTCTTT. Translated: CASMGAGIGPGTEAFF.